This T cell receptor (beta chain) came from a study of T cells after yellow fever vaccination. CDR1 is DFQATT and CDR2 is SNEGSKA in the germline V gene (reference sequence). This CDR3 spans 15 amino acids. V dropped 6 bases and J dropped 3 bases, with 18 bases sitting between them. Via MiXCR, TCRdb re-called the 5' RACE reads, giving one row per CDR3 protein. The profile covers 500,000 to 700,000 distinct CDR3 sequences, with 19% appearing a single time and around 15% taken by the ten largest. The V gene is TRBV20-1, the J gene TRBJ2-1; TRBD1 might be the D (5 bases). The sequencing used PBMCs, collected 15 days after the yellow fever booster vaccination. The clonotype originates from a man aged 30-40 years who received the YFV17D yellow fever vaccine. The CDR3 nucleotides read TGCAGTGCAACAGAGAGGTCTAGGGGCTACAATGAGCAGTTCTTC. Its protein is CSATERSRGYNEQFF.